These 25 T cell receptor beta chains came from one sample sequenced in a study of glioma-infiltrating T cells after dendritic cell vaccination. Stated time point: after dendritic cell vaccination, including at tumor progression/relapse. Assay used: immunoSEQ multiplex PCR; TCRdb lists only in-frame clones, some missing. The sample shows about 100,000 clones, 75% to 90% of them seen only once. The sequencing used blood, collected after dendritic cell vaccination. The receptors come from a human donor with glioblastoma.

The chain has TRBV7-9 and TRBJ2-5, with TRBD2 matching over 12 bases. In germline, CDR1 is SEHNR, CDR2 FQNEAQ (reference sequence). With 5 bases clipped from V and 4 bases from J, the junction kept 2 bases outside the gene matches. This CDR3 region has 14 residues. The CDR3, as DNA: TGTGCCAGCAGCCCGGGACTAGCGGGAGAGACCCAGTACTTC. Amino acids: CASSPGLAGETQYF. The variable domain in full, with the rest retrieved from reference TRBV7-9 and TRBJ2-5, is DTGVSQNPRHKITKRGQNVTFRCDPISEHNRLYWYRQTLGQGPEFLTYFQNEAQLEKSRLLSDRFSAERPKGSFSTLEIQRTEQGDSAMYLCASSPGLAGETQYFGPGTRLLVL.

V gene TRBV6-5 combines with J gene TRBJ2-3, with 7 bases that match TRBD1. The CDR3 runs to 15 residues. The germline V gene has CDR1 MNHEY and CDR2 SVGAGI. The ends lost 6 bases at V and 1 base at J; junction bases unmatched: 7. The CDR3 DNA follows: TGTGCCAGCAGGACCGGACAGGCACGCACAGATACGCAGTATTTT. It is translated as CASRTGQARTDTQYF.

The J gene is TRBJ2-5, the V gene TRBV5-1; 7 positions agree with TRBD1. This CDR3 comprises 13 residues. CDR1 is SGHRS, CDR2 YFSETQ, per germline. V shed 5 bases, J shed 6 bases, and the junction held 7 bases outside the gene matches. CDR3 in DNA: TGCGCCAGCAGGACAGGGAGTTTCAAGACCCAGTACTTC. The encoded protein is CASRTGSFKTQYF.

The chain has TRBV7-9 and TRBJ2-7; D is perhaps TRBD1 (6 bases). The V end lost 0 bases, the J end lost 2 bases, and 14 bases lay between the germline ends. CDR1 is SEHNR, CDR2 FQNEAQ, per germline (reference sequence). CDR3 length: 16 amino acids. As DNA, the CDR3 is TGTGCCAGCAGCTTAGCCCTGGGGGCGCCCCCCTACGAGCAGTACTTC. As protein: CASSLALGAPPYEQYF.

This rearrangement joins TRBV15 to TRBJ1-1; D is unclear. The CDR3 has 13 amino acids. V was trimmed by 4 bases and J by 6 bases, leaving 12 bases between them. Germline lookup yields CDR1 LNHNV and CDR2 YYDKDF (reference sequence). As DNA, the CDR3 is TGTGCCACCAGCACTCGGGAATTGGCTGAAGCTTTCTTT. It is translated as CATSTRELAEAFF.

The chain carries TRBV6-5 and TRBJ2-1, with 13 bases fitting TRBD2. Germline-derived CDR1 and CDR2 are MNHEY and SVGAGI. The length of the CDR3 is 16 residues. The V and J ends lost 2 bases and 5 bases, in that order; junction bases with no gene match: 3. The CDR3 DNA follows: TGTGCCAGCAGTTACCTTGGGACTAGCGGGGACAATGAGCAGTTCTTC. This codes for CASSYLGTSGDNEQFF.

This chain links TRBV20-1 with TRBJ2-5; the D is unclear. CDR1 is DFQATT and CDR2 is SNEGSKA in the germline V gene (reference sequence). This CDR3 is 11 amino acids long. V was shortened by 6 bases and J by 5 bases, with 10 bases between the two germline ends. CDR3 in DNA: TGCAGTGCCCTGTTCGGGGAGACCCAGTACTTC. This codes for CSALFGETQYF.

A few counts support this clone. The CDR3: CASSSGLAGYNEQFF. Here the CDR3 DNA reads TGTGCCAGCAGCTCAGGACTAGCGGGATACAATGAGCAGTTCTTC. V and J are TRBV7-3 and TRBJ2-1; 12 nucleotides match TRBD2. V lost 4 bases to trimming and J lost 4 bases; unmatched junction nucleotides: 2. Germline V gene sequence: CDR1 SGHTA, CDR2 FQGTGA. This CDR3 has 15 residues.

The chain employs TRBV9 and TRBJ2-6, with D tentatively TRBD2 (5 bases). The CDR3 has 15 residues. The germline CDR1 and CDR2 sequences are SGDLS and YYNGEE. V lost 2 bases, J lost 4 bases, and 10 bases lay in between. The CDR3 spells CASSVSTGGANVLTF. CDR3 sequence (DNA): TGTGCCAGCAGCGTCTCGACGGGAGGGGCCAACGTCCTGACTTTC.

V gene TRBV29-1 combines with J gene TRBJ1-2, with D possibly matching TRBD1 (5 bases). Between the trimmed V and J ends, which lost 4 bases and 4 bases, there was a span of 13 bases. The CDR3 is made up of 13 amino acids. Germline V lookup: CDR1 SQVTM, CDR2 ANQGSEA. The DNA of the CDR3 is TGCAGCGTTGCTCCGCAGGGCGGCTATGGCTACACCTTC. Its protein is CSVAPQGGYGYTF.

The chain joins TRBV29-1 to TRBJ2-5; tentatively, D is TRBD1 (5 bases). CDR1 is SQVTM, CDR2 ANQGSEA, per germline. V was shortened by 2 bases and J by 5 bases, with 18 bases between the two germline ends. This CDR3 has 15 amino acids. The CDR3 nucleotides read TGCAGCGTTGAATTTGGACACCATGACGTGGAGACCCAGTACTTC. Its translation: CSVEFGHHDVETQYF.

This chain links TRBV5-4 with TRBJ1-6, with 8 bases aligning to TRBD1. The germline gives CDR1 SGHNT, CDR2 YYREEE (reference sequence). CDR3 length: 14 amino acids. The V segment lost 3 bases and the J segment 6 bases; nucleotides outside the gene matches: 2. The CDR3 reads CASSSTGANSPLHF. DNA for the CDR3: TGTGCCAGCAGCTCGACAGGGGCTAATTCACCCCTCCACTTT.

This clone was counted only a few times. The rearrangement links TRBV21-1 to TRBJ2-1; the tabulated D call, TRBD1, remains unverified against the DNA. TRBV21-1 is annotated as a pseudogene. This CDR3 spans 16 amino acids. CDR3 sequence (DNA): TGTGCCAGCAGCAAACTGATAGGACAGGGTCACAATGAGCAGTTCTTC. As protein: CASSKLIGQGHNEQFF.

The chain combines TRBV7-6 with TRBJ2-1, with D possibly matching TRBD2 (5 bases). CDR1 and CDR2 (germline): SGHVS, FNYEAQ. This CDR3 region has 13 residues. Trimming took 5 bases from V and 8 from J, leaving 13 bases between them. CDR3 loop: CASSASIRDEQFF. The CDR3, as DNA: TGTGCCAGCAGCGCTAGCATCCGGGATGAGCAGTTCTTC.

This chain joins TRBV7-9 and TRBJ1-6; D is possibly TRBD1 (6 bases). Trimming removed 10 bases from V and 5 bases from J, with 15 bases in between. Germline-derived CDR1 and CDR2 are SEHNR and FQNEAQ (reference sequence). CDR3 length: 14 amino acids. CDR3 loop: CATAQTGDNSPLHF. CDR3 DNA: TGTGCCACTGCCCAGACAGGAGATAATTCACCCCTCCACTTT.

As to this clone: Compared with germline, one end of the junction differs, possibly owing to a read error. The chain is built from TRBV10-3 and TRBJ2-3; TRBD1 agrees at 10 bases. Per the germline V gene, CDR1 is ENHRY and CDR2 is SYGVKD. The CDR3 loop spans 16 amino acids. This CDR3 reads CASSEAAGQGSDTQYF. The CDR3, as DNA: TGTGCCAGCAGTGAAGCCGCGGGACAGGGGTCAGATACGCAGTATTTT.

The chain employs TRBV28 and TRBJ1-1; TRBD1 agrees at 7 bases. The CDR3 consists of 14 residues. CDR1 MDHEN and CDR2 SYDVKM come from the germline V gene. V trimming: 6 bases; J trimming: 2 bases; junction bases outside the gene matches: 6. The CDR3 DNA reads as TGTGCCAGCAGCCCCCACAGGGGAAACACTGAAGCTTTCTTT. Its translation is CASSPHRGNTEAFF.

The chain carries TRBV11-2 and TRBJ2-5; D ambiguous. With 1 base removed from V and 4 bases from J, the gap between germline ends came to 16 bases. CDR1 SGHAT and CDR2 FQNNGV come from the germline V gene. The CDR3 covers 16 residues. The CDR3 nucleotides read TGTGCCAGCAGCTTAGGCGCTCTAAGCTCAGGAGAGACCCAGTACTTC. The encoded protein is CASSLGALSSGETQYF.

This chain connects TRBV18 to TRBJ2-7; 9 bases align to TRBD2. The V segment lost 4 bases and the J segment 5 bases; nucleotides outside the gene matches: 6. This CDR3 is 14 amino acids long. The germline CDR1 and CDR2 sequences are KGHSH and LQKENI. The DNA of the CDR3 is TGTGCCAGCTCACAGCGGGAGGAAAGTCACGAGCAGTACTTC. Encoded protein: CASSQREESHEQYF.

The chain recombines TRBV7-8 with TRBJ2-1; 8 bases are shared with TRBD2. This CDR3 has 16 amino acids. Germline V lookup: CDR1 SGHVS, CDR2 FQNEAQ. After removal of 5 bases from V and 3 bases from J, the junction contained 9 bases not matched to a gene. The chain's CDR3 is CASSTGGVGFYNEQFF. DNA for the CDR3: TGTGCCAGCAGCACCGGGGGGGTGGGGTTCTACAATGAGCAGTTCTTC.

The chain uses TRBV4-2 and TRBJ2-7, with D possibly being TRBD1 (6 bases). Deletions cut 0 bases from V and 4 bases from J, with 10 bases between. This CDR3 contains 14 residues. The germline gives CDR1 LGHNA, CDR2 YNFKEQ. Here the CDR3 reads CASSQEDRRYEQYF. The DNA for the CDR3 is TGTGCCAGCAGCCAAGAGGACAGACGTTACGAGCAGTACTTC.

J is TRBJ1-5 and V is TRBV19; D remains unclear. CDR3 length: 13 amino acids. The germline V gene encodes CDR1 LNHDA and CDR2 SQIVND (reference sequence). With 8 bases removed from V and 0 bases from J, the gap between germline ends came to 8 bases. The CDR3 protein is CASQQYSNQPQHF. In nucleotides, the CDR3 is TGTGCCAGTCAACAGTATAGCAATCAGCCCCAGCATTTT.

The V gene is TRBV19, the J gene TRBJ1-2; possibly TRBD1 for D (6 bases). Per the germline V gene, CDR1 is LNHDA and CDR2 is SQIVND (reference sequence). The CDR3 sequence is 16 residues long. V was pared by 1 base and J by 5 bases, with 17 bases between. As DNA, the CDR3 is TGTGCCAGTAGTATAGGTAACATCCGGGGACAATATGGCTACACCTTC. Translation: CASSIGNIRGQYGYTF.

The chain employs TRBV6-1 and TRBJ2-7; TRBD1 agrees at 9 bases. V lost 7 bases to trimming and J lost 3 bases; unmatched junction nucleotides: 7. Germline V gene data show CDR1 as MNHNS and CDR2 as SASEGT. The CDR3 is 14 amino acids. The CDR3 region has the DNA TGTGCCAGCACTACGACAGGGGGGTTCTACGAGCAGTACTTC. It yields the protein CASTTTGGFYEQYF.

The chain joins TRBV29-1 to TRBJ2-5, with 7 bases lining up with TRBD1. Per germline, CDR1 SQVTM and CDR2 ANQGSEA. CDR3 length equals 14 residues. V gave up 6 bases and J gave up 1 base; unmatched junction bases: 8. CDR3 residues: CSVTATGPQETQYF. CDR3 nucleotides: TGCAGCGTCACCGCGACAGGGCCCCAAGAGACCCAGTACTTC.